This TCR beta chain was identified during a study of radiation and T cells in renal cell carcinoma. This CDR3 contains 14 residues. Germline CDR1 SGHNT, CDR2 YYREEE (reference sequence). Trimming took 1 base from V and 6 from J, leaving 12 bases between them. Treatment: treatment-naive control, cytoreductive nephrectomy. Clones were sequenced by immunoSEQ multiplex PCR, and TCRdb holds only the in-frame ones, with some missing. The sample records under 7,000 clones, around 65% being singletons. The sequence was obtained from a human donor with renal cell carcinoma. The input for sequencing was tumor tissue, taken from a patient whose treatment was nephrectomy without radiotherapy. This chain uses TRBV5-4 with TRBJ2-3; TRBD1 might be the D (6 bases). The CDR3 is CASSLTGIGDTQYF. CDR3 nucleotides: TGTGCCAGCAGCTTGACAGGGATCGGTGATACGCAGTATTTT.